These T cell receptor beta chains were read from a single sample in a study of T cell clonotyping in hematopoietic cell transplantation. The protocol was immunoSEQ multiplex PCR, while the TCRdb copy is restricted to in-frame clones and leaves out a portion. The profile shows approximately 20,000 clones, 86% of them singletons. Sequences were derived from peripheral blood mononuclear cells, sampled before stem cell transplant. Receptors originate from a man in his fifties with acute myeloid leukemia. Some clones in this sample may be carry-over from other donors' samples. The CDR3 runs from the conserved cysteine through the conserved F or W. D genes are given only for firm matches. Only part of the rows carry a size: once, few, many, or a class if the clone is expanded.

- | TRBJ1-4 | - | TRBV7-9 | TGTGCCAGCAGCTTAGCGCTTGGGGACGGCCATGAAAAACTGTTTTTT | CASSLALGDGHEKLFF
- | TRBJ2-7 | - | TRBV5-1 | TGCGCCAGCAGCTTGGATCTCTCCTACGAGCAGTACTTC | CASSLDLSYEQYF
- | TRBJ1-2 | - | TRBV4-1 | TGCGCCAGCAGCCCGCCCCCGTCGGCCTATGGCTACACCTTC | CASSPPPSAYGYTF
TRBD1 | TRBJ1-5 | - | TRBV4-1 | TGCGCCAGCAGCCAAGTGTTCGGGACAGCAATTTGGCCCCAGCATTTT | CASSQVFGTAIWPQHF
- | TRBJ1-2 | once | TRBV29-1 | TGCAGCGTTTTAGGGGGGGAGGAGAGAATCCGGGGCTATGGCTACACCTTC | CSVLGGEERIRGYGYTF
- | TRBJ2-7 | - | TRBV4-3 | TGCGCCAGCAGCCAGGACTTGAACTACGAGCAGTACTTC | CASSQDLNYEQYF
- | TRBJ2-1 | few | TRBV27 | TGTGCCAGCAGGCCCGGGACACTCTACAATGAGCAGTTCTTC | CASRPGTLYNEQFF
- | TRBJ1-4 | - | TRBV5-4 | TGTGCCAGCAGTCCAGACAGGACAACTAATGAAAAACTGTTTTTT | CASSPDRTTNEKLFF
- | TRBJ1-4 | - | TRBV27 | TGTGCCAGCAGTTTTCTGGGTAATGAAAAACTGTTTTTT | CASSFLGNEKLFF
- | TRBJ1-1 | - | TRBV7-6 | TGTGCCAGCAGCGCGGACTTAAACACTGAAGCTTTCTTT | CASSADLNTEAFF
- | TRBJ1-1 | - | TRBV19 | TGTGCCAGTAGTATAGCAGGGGCCGCTGAAGCTTTCTTT | CASSIAGAAEAFF
- | TRBJ1-5 | few | TRBV9 | TGTGCCAGCAGCGGAGGACAGAGCAATCAGCCCCAGCATTTT | CASSGGQSNQPQHF
TRBD1 | TRBJ1-1 | - | TRBV19 | TGTGCCAGTAGTAGGATAGACAGGGGGATGAACACTGAAGCTTTCTTT | CASSRIDRGMNTEAFF
- | TRBJ2-5 | - | TRBV30 | TGTGCCAGCAGGGGTTGGGAGACCCAGTACTTC | CASRGWETQYF
- | TRBJ2-7 | - | TRBV7-2 | TGTGCCAGCAGCTTAGCGGGACCCCCCTACGAGCAGTACTTC | CASSLAGPPYEQYF
- | TRBJ2-3 | - | TRBV5-6 | TGTGCCAGCAGCGCACTGACTCCACCGTGGGATACGCAGTATTTT | CASSALTPPWDTQYF
- | TRBJ1-2 | - | TRBV29-1 | TGCAGCGTTGAAGATGGTCGGATCTATGGCTACACCTTC | CSVEDGRIYGYTF
- | TRBJ1-6 | - | TRBV5-6 | TGTGCCAGCAGCTTGGCCGGCGGGGTGATGAACTCCTATAATTCACCCCTCCACTTT | CASSLAGGVMNSYNSPLHF
TRBD1 | TRBJ1-1 | - | TRBV7-2 | TGTGCCAGCACCCCACAGGGGGGGAACACTGAAGCTTTCTTT | CASTPQGGNTEAFF
- | TRBJ1-2 | - | TRBV4-2 | TGTGCCAGCAGCCAAGAGGGGGAGGAGAGCTATGGCTACACCTTC | CASSQEGEESYGYTF
- | TRBJ2-2 | - | TRBV18 | TGTGCCAGCTCACCAGCCTCGGCCGGGGAGCTGTTTTTT | CASSPASAGELFF
- | TRBJ1-1 | - | TRBV4-1 | TGCGCCAGCAGCCAAGATAGAGCGGATTACTACATGAACACTGAAGCTTTCTTT | CASSQDRADYYMNTEAFF
- | TRBJ2-1 | once | TRBV27 | TGTGCCAGCAGTTTTCAGGCTAGCCTTCACAATGAGCAGTTCTTC | CASSFQASLHNEQFF
TRBD1 | TRBJ2-7 | - | TRBV5-1 | TGCGCCAGCAGCAAAGACAGGGACTCCTACGAGCAGTACTTC | CASSKDRDSYEQYF
TRBD1 | TRBJ2-7 | - | TRBV6-5 | TGTGCCAGCAGTTACACGGGACAGGGCTACGAGCAGTACTTC | CASSYTGQGYEQYF
- | TRBJ2-1 | - | TRBV7-9 | TGTGCCAGCATCTCTCAGGAAGCATACGTGTTCTTC | CASISQEAYVFF
- | TRBJ2-3 | - | TRBV27 | TGTGCCAGCAGTTTAACCTCGGTAGATACGCAGTATTTT | CASSLTSVDTQYF
TRBD1 | TRBJ2-3 | - | TRBV30 | TGTGCCTGGAGTAACTCGGGACAGGCGATTGGATTT | CAWSNSGQAIGF
- | TRBJ2-7 | - | TRBV4-3 | TGCGCCAGCAGCCAAGATGGGGGCAGCTACGAGCAGTACTTC | CASSQDGGSYEQYF
TRBD1 | TRBJ1-5 | few | TRBV4-1 | TGCGCCAGCAGCCAAGAGGCGGACAGGGGGTTAGGTCAGCCCCAGCATTTT | CASSQEADRGLGQPQHF
- | TRBJ2-5 | - | TRBV6-5 | TGTGCCAGCAGTAACCCGACAAACCAAGAGACCCAGTACTTC | CASSNPTNQETQYF
- | TRBJ1-1 | once | TRBV7-9 | TGTGCCAGCAGCCGTGGGGTGGGTGAAGCTTTCTTT | CASSRGVGEAFF
- | TRBJ2-7 | - | TRBV7-6 | TGTGCCAGCAGCTTATTCGCGGGTAGCTCCTACGAGCAGTACTTC | CASSLFAGSSYEQYF
TRBD1 | TRBJ2-3 | - | TRBV12-5 | TGTGCTAGTGGTCAGGGACAGGTTGGGACAGATACGCAGTATTTT | CASGQGQVGTDTQYF
- | TRBJ2-2 | - | TRBV15 | TGTGCCACCAGCAGAGATTGGGGGGAGCTGTTTTTT | CATSRDWGELFF
- | TRBJ2-5 | - | TRBV11-2 | TGTGCCAGCAGCTTACCGGGGGAAGAGACCCAGTACTTC | CASSLPGEETQYF
TRBD1 | TRBJ1-5 | - | TRBV9 | TGTGCCAGCAGCGTAGGGGACAGCGCGTATCAGCCCCAGCATTTT | CASSVGDSAYQPQHF
- | TRBJ2-1 | - | TRBV9 | TGTGCCAGCAGCGTAGACAGTGCGGGGTATCGGGAGCAGTTCTTC | CASSVDSAGYREQFF
- | TRBJ2-3 | - | TRBV6-5 | TGTGCCAGCAGTTACTGGGGGACGGCAGATACGCAGTATTTT | CASSYWGTADTQYF
TRBD2 | TRBJ2-2 | - | TRBV28 | TGTGCCAGCAGTTTTTATAGCGGGGGGCCACATGCCGGGGAGCTGTTTTTT | CASSFYSGGPHAGELFF
- | TRBJ1-1 | - | TRBV5-1 | TGCGCCAGCAGCTTGGAGAACAGGGAGAACACTGAAGCTTTCTTT | CASSLENRENTEAFF
- | TRBJ1-3 | few | TRBV6-6 | TGTGCCAGCAGTCCAGACGCCGGGCCCCTCTATTTT | CASSPDAGPLYF
- | TRBJ2-1 | - | TRBV20-1 | TGCAGTGCTAGTCAAGGGAATGAGCAGTTCTTC | CSASQGNEQFF
TRBD1 | TRBJ1-5 | few | TRBV2 | TGTGCCAGCAGTGAATGGAGCGACAGGGGAGATCAGCCCCAGCATTTT | CASSEWSDRGDQPQHF
- | TRBJ2-5 | - | TRBV30 | TGTGCCTGGAGTGACGGCGGGTTACAGTACTTC | CAWSDGGLQYF
- | TRBJ1-3 | once | TRBV29-1 | TGCAGCGTTGTTGTCAGGGGTTTTGGAAACACCATATATTTT | CSVVVRGFGNTIYF
TRBD2 | TRBJ2-1 | - | TRBV29-1 | TGCAGCGTTGGGCCTGGGACTAGCGGCGGTAGTGAGCAGTTCTTC | CSVGPGTSGGSEQFF
TRBD2 | TRBJ2-2 | - | TRBV7-6 | TGTGCCAGCAGTCAGACGGGGGGGGCTGGCGGGGAGCTGTTTTTT | CASSQTGGAGGELFF
- | TRBJ2-1 | - | TRBV5-4 | TGTGCCAGCAGCTCCGAGGGGGTAAAGAGGAATGAGCAGTTCTTC | CASSSEGVKRNEQFF
- | TRBJ1-2 | - | TRBV27 | TGTGCCAGCAGTTCCCACCTCGACGGATTATATGGCTACACCTTC | CASSSHLDGLYGYTF
TRBD2 | TRBJ2-1 | - | TRBV15 | TGTGCCACCGCCGGGGGGAGCTCCTACAATGAGCAGTTCTTC | CATAGGSSYNEQFF
- | TRBJ2-5 | - | TRBV5-1 | TGCGCCAGCAGCTTGGACGGGAAGTCTCAAGAGACCCAGTACTTC | CASSLDGKSQETQYF
TRBD2 | TRBJ2-1 | - | TRBV9 | TGTGCCAGCAGCGCCGGCCAAGGACTAGCGTCAGTAAATGAGCAGTTCTTC | CASSAGQGLASVNEQFF
TRBD1 | TRBJ2-7 | - | TRBV5-1 | TGCGCCAGCAGTGTCAGGGGGCGGCAGTACTTC | CASSVRGRQYF
- | TRBJ2-5 | once | TRBV9 | TGTGCCAGCAGCGTGGGGACCGCGGAGGAGACCCAGTACTTC | CASSVGTAEETQYF